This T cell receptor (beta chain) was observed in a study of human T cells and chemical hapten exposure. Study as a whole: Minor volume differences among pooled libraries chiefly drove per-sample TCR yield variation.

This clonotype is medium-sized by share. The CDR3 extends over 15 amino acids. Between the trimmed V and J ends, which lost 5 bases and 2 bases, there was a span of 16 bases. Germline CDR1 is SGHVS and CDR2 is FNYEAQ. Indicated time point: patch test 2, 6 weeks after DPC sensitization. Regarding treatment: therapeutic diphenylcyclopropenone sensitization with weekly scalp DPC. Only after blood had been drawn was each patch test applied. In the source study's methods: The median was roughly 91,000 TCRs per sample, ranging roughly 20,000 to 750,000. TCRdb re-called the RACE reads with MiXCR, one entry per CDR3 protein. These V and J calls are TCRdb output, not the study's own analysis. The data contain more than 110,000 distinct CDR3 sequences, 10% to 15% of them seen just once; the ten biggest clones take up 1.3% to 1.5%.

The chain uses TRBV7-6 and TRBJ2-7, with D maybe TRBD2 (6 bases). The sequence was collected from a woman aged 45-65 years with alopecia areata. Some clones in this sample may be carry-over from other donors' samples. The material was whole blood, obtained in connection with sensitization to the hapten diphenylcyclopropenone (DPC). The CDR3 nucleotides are TGTGCCAGCAGCCCCCCCTCGGGGGAGACCTACGAGCAGTACTTC. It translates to CASSPPSGETYEQYF.